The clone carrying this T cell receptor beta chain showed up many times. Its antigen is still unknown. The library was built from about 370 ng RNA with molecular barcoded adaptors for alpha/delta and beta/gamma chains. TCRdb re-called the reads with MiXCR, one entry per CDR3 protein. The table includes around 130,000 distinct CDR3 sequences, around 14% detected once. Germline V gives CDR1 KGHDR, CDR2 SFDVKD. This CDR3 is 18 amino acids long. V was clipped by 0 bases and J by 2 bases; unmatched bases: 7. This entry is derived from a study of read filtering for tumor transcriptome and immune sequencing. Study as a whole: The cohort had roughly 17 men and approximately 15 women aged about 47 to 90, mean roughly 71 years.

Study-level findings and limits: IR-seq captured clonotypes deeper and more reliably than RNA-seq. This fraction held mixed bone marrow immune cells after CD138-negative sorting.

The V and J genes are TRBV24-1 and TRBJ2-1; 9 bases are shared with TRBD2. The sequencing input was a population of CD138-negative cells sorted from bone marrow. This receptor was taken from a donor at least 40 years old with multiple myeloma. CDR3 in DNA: TGTGCCACCAGTGATTTGCCCCGAGGCGGGAGGGCCTACAATGAGCAGTTCTTC. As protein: CATSDLPRGGRAYNEQFF.